Listed below are T cell receptor beta chains from one sample, sequenced in a study of blood T cell repertoires in COVID-19. The protocol was immunoSEQ multiplex PCR, while the TCRdb copy is restricted to in-frame clones and leaves out a portion. The data contain 250,000 to 300,000 clones, 89% of them singletons. Material for sequencing was PBMCs or T cells enriched from blood (not recorded which). Receptors were obtained from a woman in her forties who had recovered from COVID-19. CDR3s include the opening cysteine and the closing phenylalanine or tryptophan. A D gene is named only where the DNA matches it firmly. Only part of the rows carry a size: once, few, many, or a class if the clone is expanded.

d_gene	len	v_gene	j_gene	abundance	CDR3nt	CDR3aa
TRBD1	14	TRBV30	TRBJ1-2	.	TGTGCCTGGAGCGGGGGACAGGGGAACTATGGCTACACCTTC	CAWSGGQGNYGYTF
.	13	TRBV7-2	TRBJ1-2	.	TGTGCCAGCAGCCAAGACAGGCGCTATGGCTACACCTTC	CASSQDRRYGYTF
.	18	TRBV11-2	TRBJ2-1	.	TGTGCCAGCAGCCTGCGGCAGCCGGGACTTGGCAGTTACAATGAGCAGTTCTTC	CASSLRQPGLGSYNEQFF
TRBD2	14	TRBV2	TRBJ2-5	.	TGTGCCAGCAGTGAGAGAGAGCGGGGCGAGACCCAGTACTTC	CASSERERGETQYF
TRBD2	17	TRBV12-5	TRBJ2-1	.	TGTGCTAGTGGTTCCGGGACTAGCGGGGGGGCCCAGGATGAGCAGTTCTTC	CASGSGTSGGAQDEQFF
.	12	TRBV19	TRBJ1-5	few	TGTGCCAGTAGTACGACTCCGGGAAGTTGGCATTTT	CASSTTPGSWHF
.	15	TRBV6-1	TRBJ2-3	.	TGTGCCAGCAGTGAAGTTGGGGCGGGCACAGATACGCAGTATTTT	CASSEVGAGTDTQYF
.	11	TRBV29-1	TRBJ1-1	.	TGCAGCGTTGTCCCGGGGGCTGAAGCTTTCTTT	CSVVPGAEAFF
TRBD1	14	TRBV19	TRBJ1-4	.	TGTGCCAGTAGCCGGACAGGGGTTAATGAAAAACTGTTTTTT	CASSRTGVNEKLFF
.	13	TRBV11-1	TRBJ1-6	few	TGTGCCAGCAGCTTGCAGGGTAATTCACCCCTCCACTTT	CASSLQGNSPLHF
.	15	TRBV3-1/TRBV3-2	TRBJ1-3	.	TGTGCCAGCAGCCAAGATCGACAGCTGGGAAACACCATATATTTT	CASSQDRQLGNTIYF
TRBD1	15	TRBV19	TRBJ1-5	.	TGTGCCAGTACCCGGGACAGCACCCCTAGCTGGCCCCAGCATTTT	CASTRDSTPSWPQHF
.	13	TRBV28	TRBJ2-1	.	TGTGCCAGCAGTTTAGGTAACCCTACCGAGCAGTTCTTC	CASSLGNPTEQFF
.	15	TRBV2	TRBJ2-7	.	TGTGCCAGCAGTGGTCAGCCCCAGCAGACTTACGAGCAGTACTTC	CASSGQPQQTYEQYF
.	15	TRBV9	TRBJ1-1	.	TGTGCCAGCAGCGAGGGGGAAGGGCCGAACACTGAAGCTTTCTTT	CASSEGEGPNTEAFF
TRBD1	15	TRBV27	TRBJ1-4	once	TGTGCCAGCAGTTTCCGACAGGGGTTGACTGAAAAACTGTTTTTT	CASSFRQGLTEKLFF
TRBD1	16	TRBV14	TRBJ2-5	.	TGTGCCAGCAGCCAAGACCGACAGGGTTGGTGGGAGACCCAGTACTTC	CASSQDRQGWWETQYF
.	12	TRBV10-2	TRBJ1-1	.	TGCGCCAGCTCGAGTGGAGTCACTGAAGCTTTCTTT	CASSSGVTEAFF
.	16	TRBV5-1	TRBJ1-6	.	TGCGCCAGCAGCCACCCCGAGCAGGGAGGAAATTCACCCCTCCACTTT	CASSHPEQGGNSPLHF
.	14	TRBV19	TRBJ1-5	.	TGTGCCAGTATCCCCAGGGGAGGCAATCAGCCCCAGCATTTT	CASIPRGGNQPQHF
TRBD1	13	TRBV6-5	TRBJ1-2	.	TGTGCCAGCAGCCCAGGGACAGCTAATGGCTACACCTTC	CASSPGTANGYTF
.	15	TRBV6-5	TRBJ1-5	.	TGTGCCAGCAGTTCCAGACAGGTCCCGAATCAGCCCCAGCATTTT	CASSSRQVPNQPQHF
.	14	TRBV5-1	TRBJ2-1	.	TGCGCCAGCAGCTTGGCGGCAGGCGTTAATGAGCAGTTCTTC	CASSLAAGVNEQFF
.	14	TRBV29-1	TRBJ2-6	.	TGCAGCGTTGGAGAGAGCTCTGGGGCCAACGTCCTGACTTTC	CSVGESSGANVLTF
TRBD1	13	TRBV7-3	TRBJ2-7	.	TGTGCCAGCAGCCGAGACAGGGCCTACGAGCAGTACTTC	CASSRDRAYEQYF
TRBD1	17	TRBV6-2/TRBV6-3	TRBJ1-5	once	TGTGCCAGCAGTTACAGGACAGGGGGTAACCTAAATCAGCCCCAGCATTTT	CASSYRTGGNLNQPQHF
.	16	TRBV4-3	TRBJ1-5	.	TGCGCCAGCAGCCCCGATGTGGGGGCGCGAAATCAGCCCCAGCATTTT	CASSPDVGARNQPQHF
.	16	TRBV19	TRBJ1-2	.	TGTGCCAGTAGCCGATCGGGAGCCAGCCTAGGGTATGGCTACACCTTC	CASSRSGASLGYGYTF
.	14	TRBV7-2	TRBJ2-4	.	TGTGCCAGCAGCTTAGGACTAAGTTCGAACATTCAGTACTTC	CASSLGLSSNIQYF
TRBD1	15	TRBV5-1	TRBJ1-6	.	TGCGCCAGCAGCCCTAGACAGGGCGATAATTCACCCCTCCACTTT	CASSPRQGDNSPLHF
TRBD1	16	TRBV27	TRBJ1-1	few	TGTGCCAGCAGTTTATACCCGGGGACAGGGGGCACTGAAGCTTTCTTT	CASSLYPGTGGTEAFF
.	14	TRBV7-3	TRBJ1-6	.	TGTGCCAGCAGCCCAAGCGGCGATAATTCACCCCTCCACTTT	CASSPSGDNSPLHF
.	16	TRBV18	TRBJ1-3	.	TGTGCCAGCTCACGACAAACAGGGAGCTCTGGAAACACCATATATTTT	CASSRQTGSSGNTIYF
.	16	TRBV5-1	TRBJ2-2	.	TGCGCCAGCAGCCCCGGGCAGGGGCTTAGGGCCGGGGAGCTGTTTTTT	CASSPGQGLRAGELFF
.	14	TRBV11-2	TRBJ1-1	.	TGTGCCAGCAGCTTAGGGGAGGGGAGCACTGAAGCTTTCTTT	CASSLGEGSTEAFF
TRBD2	15	TRBV6-1	TRBJ2-7	few	TGTGCCAGCAGTGACCCGGGACTAGCGGTCTACGAGCAGTACTTC	CASSDPGLAVYEQYF
TRBD2	14	TRBV27	TRBJ2-1	.	TGTGCCAGCACGCGCGGGGGAGAATACAATGAGCAGTTCTTC	CASTRGGEYNEQFF
TRBD1	15	TRBV14	TRBJ1-1	.	TGTGCCAGCAGCCGACTGACAGGGGCGAACACTGAAGCTTTCTTT	CASSRLTGANTEAFF
TRBD1	12	TRBV6-5	TRBJ2-7	.	TGTGCCAGCAGTACACAGGGGCGCGAGCAGTACTTC	CASSTQGREQYF
TRBD1	15	TRBV7-8	TRBJ1-5	.	TGTGCCAGCAGCTTAGGAGACAGGGAAAATCAGCCCCAGCATTTT	CASSLGDRENQPQHF
.	16	TRBV7-8	TRBJ2-7	.	TGTGCCAGCAGCTTTATCCGGGGGAAAAACTCCTACGAGCAGTACTTC	CASSFIRGKNSYEQYF
.	14	TRBV4-2	TRBJ1-1	.	TGTGCCAGCAGCCAAGAAGCGGGGAACACTGAAGCTTTCTTT	CASSQEAGNTEAFF
.	14	TRBV19	TRBJ1-2	.	TGTGCCAGTAGTATCGGACAAGTAGGGGGTGGCTACACCTTC	CASSIGQVGGGYTF
.	15	TRBV3-1/TRBV3-2	TRBJ1-1	.	TGTGCCAGCAGTCCCGAACGCGGCGGGATTTATGAAGCTTTCTTT	CASSPERGGIYEAFF
.	13	TRBV7-2	TRBJ2-1	.	TGTGCCAGCAGCTTCTTATCTGGGGGGGAGCAGTTCTTC	CASSFLSGGEQFF
.	14	TRBV9	TRBJ1-2	.	TGTGCCAGCAGCGTAGGACACAACCCGTATGGCTACACCTTC	CASSVGHNPYGYTF
TRBD1	14	TRBV30	TRBJ1-1	.	TGTGCCTGGAGTGTGTCACAGGGGTTGCCTGAAGCTTTCTTT	CAWSVSQGLPEAFF
.	14	TRBV6-5	TRBJ1-5	.	TGTGCCAGCACCCCCACAGTGCTCGATCAGCCCCAGCATTTT	CASTPTVLDQPQHF
.	15	TRBV7-2	TRBJ1-2	.	TGTGCCAGCAGCTTAAATAAGAGAGCTAACTATGGCTACACCTTC	CASSLNKRANYGYTF
.	13	TRBV18	TRBJ2-7	once	TGTGCCAGCTCAACTAATTCAGGGGACGAGCAGTACTTC	CASSTNSGDEQYF
TRBD2	15	TRBV25-1	TRBJ2-1	.	TGTGCCAGCAGTGGCGGGACTAGCGGCTACAATGAGCAGTTCTTC	CASSGGTSGYNEQFF